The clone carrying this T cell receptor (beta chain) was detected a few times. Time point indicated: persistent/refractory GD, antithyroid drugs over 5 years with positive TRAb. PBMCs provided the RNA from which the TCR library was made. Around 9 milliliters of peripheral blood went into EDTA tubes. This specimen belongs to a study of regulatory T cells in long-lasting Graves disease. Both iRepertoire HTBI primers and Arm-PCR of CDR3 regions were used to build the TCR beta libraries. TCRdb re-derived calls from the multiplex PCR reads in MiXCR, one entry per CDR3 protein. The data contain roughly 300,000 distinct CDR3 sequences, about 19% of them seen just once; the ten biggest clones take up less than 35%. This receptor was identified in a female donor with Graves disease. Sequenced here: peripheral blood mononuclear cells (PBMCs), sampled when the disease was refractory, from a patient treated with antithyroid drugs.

CDR3 sequence: CASSADPIGEDDYEQYF. The CDR3 nucleotides read TGTGCCAGCAGTGCCGACCCAATAGGGGAGGATGACTACGAGCAGTACTTC. The rearrangement uses TRBV27 and TRBJ2-7; weak D call: TRBD2 (6 bases). The CDR3 extends over 17 amino acids. The germline CDR1 and CDR2 sequences are MNHEY and SMNVEV (reference sequence). Trimming pared 5 bases from V and 3 bases from J, leaving 23 bases between.